This T cell receptor (beta chain) came from a study of cytomegalovirus exposure and HLA in healthy donors. Study findings and constraints: TCR beta chains numbering 164 were designated cytomegalovirus-associated. In a later analysis, an Asian-associated ancestry cluster reportedly showed fewer N-insertions than the approximately 610-donor mean.

It was with 60 Vbeta and 13 Jbeta primers that the PCR ran. Profiling relied on immunoSEQ multiplex PCR, and the TCRdb table lists in-frame clones only, not all of them. The sample contains about 91,000 clones, about nine tenths of which appear only once. Concerning this clone: The antigen remains undetermined.

The V gene end was trimmed by 5 bases and the J gene end by 2 bases; junction bases not matched to a gene: 5. Germline lookup yields CDR1 LNHDA and CDR2 SQIVND (reference sequence). The CDR3 consists of 15 residues. Sample: PBMCs. This TCR came from a man younger than 40 in good health and CMV-seropositive. The V and J genes are TRBV19 and TRBJ2-2, with TRBD1 matching over 7 bases. CDR3 nucleotide sequence: TGTGCCAGTAGTCTGACAGGGCCCAACACCGGGGAGCTGTTTTTT. This translates into CASSLTGPNTGELFF.